A single T cell receptor beta chain is shown here with its context. This sample was taken from a study of blood T cell repertoires in COVID-19. The CDR3 is made up of 15 amino acids. V lost 3 bases, J lost 5 bases, and 6 bases stayed unmatched. Germline values: CDR1 LNHDA, CDR2 SQIVND (reference sequence). Clones were sequenced by immunoSEQ multiplex PCR, and TCRdb holds only the in-frame ones, with some missing. The sample yields a few hundred thousand clones, approximately 80% seen once. The chain couples TRBV19 to TRBJ1-2, with 10 bases fitting TRBD1. The source is a man in his forties who had been exposed to COVID-19. The specimen was PBMCs or T cells enriched from blood (not recorded which). For the CDR3, the DNA is TGTGCCAGTAGTATCCCGACAGGGGGCGCTTATGGCTACACCTTC. Residues: CASSIPTGGAYGYTF.